This T cell receptor (beta chain) is drawn from a study of shared clonotypes between healthy human individuals (dated by TCRdb to 2018 to 2021). The study in broad terms: Three men and a couple of women, aged 18 to 49 years, made up the cohort. For each donor, three plates each were used for CD4 naive and CD4 memory, two plates were used for CD8 naive, and one plate was used for CD8 memory. To estimate repertoire size and how much clonotypes are shared between individuals, the study performed deep sequencing of blood TCR repertoires from 4 to 6 healthy adults. Libraries were prepared and TCR repertoires were sequenced by different laboratories using diverse techniques, in order to increase sequencing depth and limit assay-specific biases. Between about 0.8 and 9 billion PBMCs per donor were obtained by leukapheresis.

The donors were healthy, HIV-negative adults who had no recently reported acute infections or vaccinations. Every donor was a Caucasian adult residing in Nashville, Tennessee, USA. CD4+ T cells were enriched by magnetic negative selection; naive cells were then positively selected on CD45RA, and the negative fraction formed the memory subset. Blood was obtained by leukapheresis, after which PBMCs were separated by Ficoll-Histopaque density gradient centrifugation and cryopreserved in liquid nitrogen vapor phase. Analytical flow cytometry was used to check the purity and quantity of every magnetically sorted T cell population. Each sorted fraction had its genomic DNA isolated and then quantified by UV absorbance on a Nanodrop 2000c. Using the deep immunoSEQ assay, TCR CDR3 regions were amplified from genomic DNA by multiplex PCR. Extracted genomic DNA from each cell subset was spread evenly across all wells of several immunoSEQ 96-well plates, with each plate serving as a replicate. For sorted subsets, roughly 200 ng of genomic DNA, equivalent to around 31,000 T cell genomes, went into each replicate PCR. Purified libraries were measured with a Qubit 3.0 fluorometer, size-checked on a Bioanalyzer 2100, and measured again with the KAPA Library Quantification kit. Every immunoSEQ 96-well plate was sequenced on a dedicated single-read 150-cycle Illumina NextSeq 550 flow cell. The authors' pipeline ran thus. The immunoSEQ output contained only junctional sequences without quality scores, so filtering could not match that applied to full-length reads. To assign V/J genes and CDR3, sequences were annotated against IMGT germline references using PyIR, a Python wrapper for IgBLAST v1.9. Reads with weak V/J assignments (E-value above 1e-6), missing CDR3, stop codons, out-of-frame junctions, or ambiguous translated residues were removed. V3J clonotypes were defined as sequences sharing an identical inferred V gene, J gene, and CDR3 amino acid sequence. Percentage overlap between repertoires was calculated by dividing the number of shared unique clonotypes by the size of the smaller repertoire. RTK rarefaction, the Chao1 estimator, and Recon v2.1 estimates of unobserved clonotypes were used to assess repertoire richness. Generation probabilities were computed with OLGA for all TCRbeta clonotypes obtained by the gDNA method from several donors. In its TCRdb copy, this immuneACCESS table keeps in-frame sequences only and misses some clones. Where compared with another copy, unresolved V genes explain less than half of these, and the others have no known cause. The DNA was the basis for D and trimming; V, J and clone size are from that table. In all, the sample holds about 1 million clones, and around 75% of those were seen once. The ten biggest clones cover about 1.5% of the sample.

V sheds 5 bases and J sheds 7 bases, leaving 12 bases between their ends. CDR1 and CDR2 were assigned from the germline V gene as SGDLS and YYNGEE. From its cysteine to its phenylalanine, the CDR3 spans 12 amino acids. Just the 36-base CDR3 DNA is kept, in frame starting at base 1. About this clone: It lacks a known antigen. No base quality information exists; no much larger clone differs at one position.

Results the study describes overall, beyond this receptor: The genetic and exposure-history diversity represented was limited by the small number of donors. Rarefaction of sorted-subset datasets indicated incomplete sequencing despite the large sequencing depth. Across a few donors, roughly 5.1% of naive CD4, approximately 3.6% of naive CD8, under 2.5% of memory CD4, and under 0.45% of memory CD8 clonotypes were shared. Naive subsets generally had larger estimated clonotype richness than memory subsets. Compared with non-shared clonotypes, the clonotypes found in all four sorted-subset donors had higher generation probabilities. Sampling was restricted to blood, and TCR repertoires in tissue are likely to differ from TCR repertoires in blood. Pairwise subsampling indicated that sequencing depth was expected to affect the degree of clonotype sharing among donors.

The TCR comes from a man aged 18 to 30 in good health. The rearranged chain carries TRBV9 and TRBJ1-2; too little of a D gene remains to name it. Sequencing was performed on memory CD4+ T cells sorted from blood. The cell subset or site label here, explained by the study, means: CD45RA-negative fraction. The CDR3 amino acid sequence is: CASRRNSGGYTF. The DNA sequence is given as TGTGCCAGCAGGCGTAATTCCGGTGGCTACACCTTC.